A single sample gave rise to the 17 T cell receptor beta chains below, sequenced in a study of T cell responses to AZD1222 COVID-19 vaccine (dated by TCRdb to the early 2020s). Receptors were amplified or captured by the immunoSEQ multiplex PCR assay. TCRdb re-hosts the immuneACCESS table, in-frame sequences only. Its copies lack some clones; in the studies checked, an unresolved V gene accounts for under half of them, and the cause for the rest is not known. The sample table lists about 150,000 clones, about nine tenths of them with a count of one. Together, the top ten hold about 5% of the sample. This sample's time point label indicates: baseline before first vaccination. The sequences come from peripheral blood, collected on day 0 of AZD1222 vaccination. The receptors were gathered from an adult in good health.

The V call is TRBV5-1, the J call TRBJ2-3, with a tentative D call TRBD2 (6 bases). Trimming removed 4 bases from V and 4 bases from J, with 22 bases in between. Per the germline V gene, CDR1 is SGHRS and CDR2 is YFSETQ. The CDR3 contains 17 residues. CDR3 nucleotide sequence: TGCGCCAGCAGCCCCTTCTCCGGACACCGCGGGGCAGATACGCAGTATTTT. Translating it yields CASSPFSGHRGADTQYF.

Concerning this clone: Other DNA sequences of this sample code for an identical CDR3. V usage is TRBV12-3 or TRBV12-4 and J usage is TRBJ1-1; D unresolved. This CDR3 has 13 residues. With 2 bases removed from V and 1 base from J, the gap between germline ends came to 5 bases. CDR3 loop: CASSLRENTEAFF. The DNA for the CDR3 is TGTGCCAGCAGTTTAAGGGAGAACACTGAAGCTTTCTTT.

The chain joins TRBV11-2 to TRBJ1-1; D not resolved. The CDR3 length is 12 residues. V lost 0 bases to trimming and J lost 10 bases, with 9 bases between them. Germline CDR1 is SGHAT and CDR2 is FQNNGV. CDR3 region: CASSLEGGGAFF. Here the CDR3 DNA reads TGTGCCAGCAGCTTAGAGGGAGGCGGAGCTTTCTTT.

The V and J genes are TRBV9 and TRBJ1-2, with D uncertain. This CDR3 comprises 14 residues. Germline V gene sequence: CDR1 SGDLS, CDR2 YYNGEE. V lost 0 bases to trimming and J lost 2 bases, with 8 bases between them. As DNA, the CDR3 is TGTGCCAGCAGCGTAGCTGGACGGAACTATGGCTACACCTTC. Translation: CASSVAGRNYGYTF. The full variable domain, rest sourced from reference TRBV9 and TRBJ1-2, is DSGVTQTPKHLITATGQRVTLRCSPRSGDLSVYWYQQSLDQGLQFLIQYYNGEERAKGNILERFSAQQFPDLHSELNLSSLELGDSALYFCASSVAGRNYGYTFGSGTRLTVV.

The CDR3 coding sequence is TGTGCCAGCAGCTTGGGACAGGGGGCCTTGGGTGGCTACACCTTC. It codes for CASSLGQGALGGYTF. This rearrangement joins TRBV13 to TRBJ1-2, with 12 bases fitting TRBD1. Per germline, CDR1 PRHDT and CDR2 FYEKMQ (reference sequence). J lost 7 bases, V lost 3 bases, and 6 bases had no gene match. CDR3 length: 15 residues.

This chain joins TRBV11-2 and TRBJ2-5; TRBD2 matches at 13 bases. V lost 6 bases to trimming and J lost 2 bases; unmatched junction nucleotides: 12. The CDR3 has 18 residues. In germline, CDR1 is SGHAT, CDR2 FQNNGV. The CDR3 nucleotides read TGTGCCAGCAGTTATCGAGGACTAGCGGGAGTATCTCAAGAGACCCAGTACTTC. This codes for CASSYRGLAGVSQETQYF.

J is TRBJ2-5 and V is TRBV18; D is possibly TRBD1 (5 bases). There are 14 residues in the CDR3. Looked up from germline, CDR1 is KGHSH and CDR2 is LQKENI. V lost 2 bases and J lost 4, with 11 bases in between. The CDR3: CASSPSRGIETQYF. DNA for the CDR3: TGTGCCAGCTCACCATCTAGGGGCATAGAGACCCAGTACTTC. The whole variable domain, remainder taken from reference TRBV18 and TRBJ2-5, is NAGVMQNPRHLVRRRGQEARLRCSPMKGHSHVYWYRQLPEEGLKFMVYLQKENIIDESGMPKERFSAEFPKEGPSILRIQQVVRGDSAAYFCASSPSRGIETQYFGPGTRLLVL.

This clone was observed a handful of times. The CDR3 DNA reads as TGTGCCAGCCGGAGGGACAGGGAATATAATTCACCCCTCCACTTT. Its protein is CASRRDREYNSPLHF. The gene calls are TRBV9 and TRBJ1-6; 9 nucleotides match TRBD1. There are 15 residues in the CDR3. The germline gives CDR1 SGDLS, CDR2 YYNGEE. Germline trimming cut 7 bases from V and 4 bases from J; bases unmatched to any gene: 6.

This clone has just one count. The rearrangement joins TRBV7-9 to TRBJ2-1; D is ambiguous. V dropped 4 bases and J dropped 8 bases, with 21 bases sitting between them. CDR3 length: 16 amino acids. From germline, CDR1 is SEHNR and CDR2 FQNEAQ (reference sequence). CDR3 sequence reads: CASSSGFSRKIDEQFF. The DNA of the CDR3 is TGTGCCAGCAGCTCTGGGTTTTCCCGGAAGATCGATGAGCAGTTCTTC.

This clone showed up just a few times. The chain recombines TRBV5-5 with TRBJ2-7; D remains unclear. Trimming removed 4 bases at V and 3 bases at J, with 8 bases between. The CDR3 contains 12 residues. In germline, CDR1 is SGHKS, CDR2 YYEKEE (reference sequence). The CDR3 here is CASSPNNYEQYF. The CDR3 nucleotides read TGTGCCAGCAGCCCTAATAACTACGAGCAGTACTTC.

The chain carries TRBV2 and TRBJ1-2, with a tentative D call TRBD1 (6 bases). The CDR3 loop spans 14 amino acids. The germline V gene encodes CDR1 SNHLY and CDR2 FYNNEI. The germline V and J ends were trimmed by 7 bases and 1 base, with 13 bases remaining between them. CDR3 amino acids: CASKGEGVNYGYTF. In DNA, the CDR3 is TGTGCCAGCAAGGGCGAGGGGGTTAACTATGGCTACACCTTC.

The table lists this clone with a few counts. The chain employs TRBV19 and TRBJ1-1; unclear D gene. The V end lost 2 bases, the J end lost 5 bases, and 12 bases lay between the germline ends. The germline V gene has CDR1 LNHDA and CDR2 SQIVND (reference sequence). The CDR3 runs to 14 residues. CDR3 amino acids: CASSISLRVTEAFF. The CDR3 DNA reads TGTGCCAGTAGTATAAGCTTGAGGGTGACTGAAGCTTTCTTT.

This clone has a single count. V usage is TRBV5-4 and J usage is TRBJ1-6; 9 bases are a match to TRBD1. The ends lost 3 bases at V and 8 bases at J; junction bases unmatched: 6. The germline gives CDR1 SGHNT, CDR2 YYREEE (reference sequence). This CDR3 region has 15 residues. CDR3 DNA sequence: TGTGCCAGCAGCTCGGAGGGACAGGGTTATTCACCCCTCCACTTT. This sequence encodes CASSSEGQGYSPLHF.

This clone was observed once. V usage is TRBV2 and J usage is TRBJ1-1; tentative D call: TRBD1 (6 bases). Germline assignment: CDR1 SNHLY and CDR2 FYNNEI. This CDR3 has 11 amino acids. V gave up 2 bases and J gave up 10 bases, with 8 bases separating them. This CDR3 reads CASSELTGAFF. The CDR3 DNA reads TGTGCCAGCAGTGAATTGACAGGAGCTTTCTTT.

CDR3 in DNA: TGTGCCAGCAGCTTAGAGAAAGTCGGGTGGGGGAACACCGGGGAGCTGTTTTTT. Residues: CASSLEKVGWGNTGELFF. This sequence joins TRBV7-6 and TRBJ2-2; D remains ambiguous. The CDR3 is 18 amino acids. V was trimmed by 1 base and J by 1 base, leaving 16 bases between them. Germline CDR1 and CDR2: SGHVS and FNYEAQ.

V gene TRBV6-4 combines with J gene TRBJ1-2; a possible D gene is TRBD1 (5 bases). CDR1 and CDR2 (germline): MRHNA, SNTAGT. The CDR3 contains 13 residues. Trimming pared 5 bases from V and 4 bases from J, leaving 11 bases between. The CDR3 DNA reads TGTGCCAGCAGTAAAGACAGATTCTATGGCTACACCTTC. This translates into CASSKDRFYGYTF.

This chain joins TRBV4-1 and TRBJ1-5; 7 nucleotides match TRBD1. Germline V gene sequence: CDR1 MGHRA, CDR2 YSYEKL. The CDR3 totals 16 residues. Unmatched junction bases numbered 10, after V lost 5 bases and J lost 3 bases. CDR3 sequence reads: CASSTRQGPSNQPQHF. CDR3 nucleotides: TGCGCCAGCAGCACCCGACAGGGCCCCTCCAATCAGCCCCAGCATTTT.